The 24 T cell receptor beta chains below were found in one sample sequenced in a study of beta chain features in type 1 diabetes. Overall study results and limits: TCRB CDR3 length was moderately but significantly reduced in all four CD4+ subsets of Type 1 diabetes patients.

Expressed TCRB transcripts were sequenced, since all the RNA that had been isolated was reverse transcribed. The assay was immunoSEQ multiplex PCR, and TCRdb's table has in-frame clones only and misses some. This sample has some 640,000 clones, with over 12% found just once. The antigens of these receptors remain unknown. Sample: naive CD4+ T cells from blood. These receptors were taken from a man between 18 and 29 years old with type 1 diabetes.

CDR3 amino acids: CASSFNDRGEKLFF. The CDR3 DNA follows: TGTGCCAGCAGCTTTAACGACAGGGGTGAAAAACTGTTTTTT. The chain uses TRBV5-4 and TRBJ1-4, with 8 bases identical to TRBD1. Germline CDR1 SGHNT, CDR2 YYREEE (reference sequence). Trimming removed 2 bases from V and 7 bases from J; junction bases left unmatched: 4. This CDR3 is built from 14 residues. Combining the CDR3 with reference TRBV5-4 and TRBJ1-4 gives the whole variable domain ETGVTQSPTHLIKTRGQQVTLRCSSQSGHNTVSWYQQALGQGPQFIFQYYREEENGRGNFPPRFSGLQFPNYSSELNVNALELDDSALYLCASSFNDRGEKLFFGSGTQLSVL.

This clone was detected only a few times. The rearrangement links TRBV10-3 to TRBJ2-7, with 12 positions matching TRBD1. CDR1 is ENHRY, CDR2 SYGVKD, per germline. The CDR3 has 16 residues. The V and J ends lost 4 bases and 2 bases, in that order; junction bases with no gene match: 6. Here the CDR3 reads CAISGLGQGATYEQYF. The CDR3, as DNA: TGTGCCATCAGTGGATTGGGACAGGGGGCGACCTACGAGCAGTACTTC.

The rearrangement links TRBV28 to TRBJ2-7, with D uncertain. Germline CDR1 reads MDHEN; CDR2 reads SYDVKM. This CDR3 region has 13 residues. V was pared by 3 bases and J by 7 bases, with 13 bases between. This CDR3 is CASSFGPGREQYF. The CDR3 nucleotides read TGTGCCAGCAGTTTCGGTCCAGGTCGGGAGCAGTACTTC.

The chain uses TRBV29-1 and TRBJ1-2; weak D call: TRBD1 (5 bases). CDR1 SQVTM and CDR2 ANQGSEA come from the germline V gene. V lost 7 bases and J lost 4, with 10 bases in between. The length of the CDR3 is 11 residues. CDR3 in amino acids: CSGGDLYGYTF. In DNA form, the CDR3 reads TGCAGCGGTGGGGACCTCTATGGCTACACCTTC.

The CDR3 sequence is CSAKNWGESYEQYF. CDR3 sequence (DNA): TGCAGCGCAAAGAATTGGGGGGAGTCCTACGAGCAGTACTTC. The chain is built from TRBV29-1 and TRBJ2-7; D is perhaps TRBD2 (6 bases). Germline CDR1 and CDR2: SQVTM and ANQGSEA. V shed 7 bases and J shed 1 base, with 17 bases lying between them. This CDR3 region has 14 residues.

The J gene is TRBJ2-7, the V gene TRBV28, with a possible D match to TRBD1 (7 bases). There are 12 residues in the CDR3. The V gene's germline CDR1 is MDHEN and CDR2 SYDVKM. Trimming left V 11 bases short and J 3 bases short, with 14 bases between. CDR3 amino acids: CAAGGGIYEQYF. CDR3 bases: TGTGCCGCCGGAGGGGGCATCTACGAGCAGTACTTC.

This clone was counted a single time. V gene TRBV6-5 combines with J gene TRBJ1-3; D not resolved. The germline CDR1 and CDR2 sequences are MNHEY and SVGAGI. Trimming stripped 0 bases from V and 1 base from J, with 10 bases between. The CDR3 extends over 16 amino acids. The CDR3 coding sequence is TGTGCCAGCAGTTACTCCCCGGCTGGGTCTGGAAACACCATATATTTT. The encoded protein is CASSYSPAGSGNTIYF.

This clone was picked up a small number of times. The chain has TRBV5-1 and TRBJ2-3, with D perhaps TRBD1 (5 bases). Germline V gene lookup returns CDR1 SGHRS and CDR2 YFSETQ. The V and J ends lost 3 bases and 4 bases respectively, with 12 bases between them. CDR3 length equals 14 residues. CDR3 sequence (DNA): TGCGCCAGCAGCTCATCAGGGTTGCCAGATACGCAGTATTTT. Protein sequence: CASSSSGLPDTQYF.

The gene calls are TRBV7-8 and TRBJ1-1, with D possibly TRBD1 on 6 matching bases. Germline lookup yields CDR1 SGHVS and CDR2 FQNEAQ. The CDR3 is 16 amino acids. Trimming shortened V by 5 bases and J by 14 bases, and 30 bases separated the two germline ends. DNA for the CDR3: TGTGCCAGCAGCCCCTATTTGGGGACCACGGGACACCATGGCTTCTTT. It yields the protein CASSPYLGTTGHHGFF.

V and J are TRBV5-1 and TRBJ2-7; maybe TRBD2 (6 bases). This CDR3 is 16 amino acids long. Trimming pared 4 bases from V and 0 bases from J, leaving 17 bases between. The germline V gene encodes CDR1 SGHRS and CDR2 YFSETQ. The CDR3 sequence is CASSTLAGTSSYEQYF. In DNA form, the CDR3 reads TGCGCCAGCAGCACGTTGGCGGGAACGAGCTCCTACGAGCAGTACTTC.

The table lists this clone with a few counts. The V and J genes are TRBV5-4 and TRBJ2-7; D unclear. Germline V gene sequence: CDR1 SGHNT, CDR2 YYREEE (reference sequence). CDR3 length: 13 residues. The ends were cut back, 0 bases at V and 2 bases at J, with 6 bases in the middle. This CDR3 reads CASSLGDPYEQYF. In nucleotides, the CDR3 is TGTGCCAGCAGCTTGGGCGATCCCTACGAGCAGTACTTC.

This chain uses TRBV7-9 with TRBJ2-1, with D unresolved. The CDR3 covers 12 residues. Trimming removed 5 bases at V and 3 bases at J, with 5 bases between. Germline V gene sequence: CDR1 SEHNR, CDR2 FQNEAQ (reference sequence). The CDR3 sequence: CASSINYNEQFF. The CDR3 bases are TGTGCCAGCAGCATCAACTACAATGAGCAGTTCTTC.

There are a few counts of this clone. This sequence joins TRBV2 and TRBJ2-1; perhaps TRBD2 as D (5 bases). In germline, CDR1 is SNHLY, CDR2 FYNNEI. The V end lost 7 bases, the J end lost 7 bases, and 14 bases lay between the germline ends. There are 13 residues in the CDR3. The CDR3 here is CASTTRTRNEQFF. Here the CDR3 DNA reads TGTGCCAGCACAACACGAACTAGGAATGAGCAGTTCTTC.

The chain combines TRBV29-1 with TRBJ2-3; the match to TRBD1 covers 11 bases. CDR3 length: 14 residues. V lost 6 bases, J lost 2 bases, and 4 bases stayed unmatched. The germline V gene has CDR1 SQVTM and CDR2 ANQGSEA. CDR3 nucleotides: TGCAGCGTCAAGGGACAGGGGGTCACAGATACGCAGTATTTT. Protein sequence: CSVKGQGVTDTQYF.

V gene TRBV28 combines with J gene TRBJ2-7, with TRBD1 identical over 7 bases. Germline values: CDR1 MDHEN, CDR2 SYDVKM. J was trimmed by 3 bases and V by 3 bases; bases with no gene match: 2. The CDR3 runs 13 residues. The CDR3 DNA sequence: TGTGCCAGCAGTTTGAGGACAGGCTACGAGCAGTACTTC. Its translation is CASSLRTGYEQYF. Combining the CDR3 with reference TRBV28 and TRBJ2-7 gives the whole variable domain DVKVTQSSRYLVKRTGEKVFLECVQDMDHENMFWYRQDPGLGLRLIYFSYDVKMKEKGDIPEGYSVSREKKERFSLILESASTNQTSMYLCASSLRTGYEQYFGPGTRLTVT.

This clone was observed a few times. V is TRBV5-1 and J is TRBJ2-2, with 7 bases matching TRBD1. The CDR3 is 15 amino acids. The germline V gene has CDR1 SGHRS and CDR2 YFSETQ. With V trimmed by 5 bases and J by 0 bases, 4 bases remained unmatched. CDR3 coding DNA: TGCGCCAGCAGGGAAGGGACAGCGAACACCGGGGAGCTGTTTTTT. Translated: CASREGTANTGELFF.

This rearrangement joins TRBV7-2 to TRBJ2-5; 12 nucleotides agree with TRBD2. Germline assignment: CDR1 SGHTA and CDR2 FQGNSA. With V trimmed by 6 bases and J by 5 bases, 7 bases remained unmatched. This CDR3 is 15 amino acids long. The CDR3 sequence is CASRPSGRALETQYF. The CDR3 DNA is TGTGCCAGCAGACCTAGCGGGAGGGCCTTGGAGACCCAGTACTTC.

This clone was seen only a few times. The chain is built from TRBV19 and TRBJ2-7, with D unclear. The CDR3 has 11 amino acids. The V gene lost 4 bases and the J gene lost 6 bases, with 7 bases spanning the gap. The germline gives CDR1 LNHDA, CDR2 SQIVND (reference sequence). The CDR3 nucleotides are TGTGCCAGTAGTAGCCCCACCGAGCAGTACTTC. This codes for CASSSPTEQYF.

The chain uses TRBV30 and TRBJ1-3, with unresolved D. The V gene lost 5 bases and the J gene lost 0 bases, with 11 bases spanning the gap. The V gene's germline CDR1 is GTSNPN and CDR2 SVGIG (reference sequence). The CDR3 is made up of 14 amino acids. The CDR3 DNA is TGTGCCTGGGCGGACGGCCCCTCTGGAAACACCATATATTTT. Amino acids: CAWADGPSGNTIYF. Supplemented by reference TRBV30 and TRBJ1-3, the full variable domain reads SQTIHQWPATLVQPVGSPLSLECTVEGTSNPNLYWYRQAAGRGLQLLFYSVGIGQISSEVPQNLSASRPQDRQFILSSKKLLLSDSGFYLCAWADGPSGNTIYFGEGSWLTVV.

The chain's CDR3 is CAWSISGTGGPPLHF. The CDR3 nucleotides read TGTGCCTGGAGTATTTCCGGGACAGGGGGTCCACCCCTCCACTTT. This chain connects TRBV30 to TRBJ1-6, with 11 positions matching TRBD1. This CDR3 contains 15 residues. Germline V lookup: CDR1 GTSNPN, CDR2 SVGIG (reference sequence). V lost 2 bases, J lost 11 bases, and 8 bases stayed unmatched.

This clone has just a few counts. CDR3 sequence (DNA): TGCGCCAGCAGCCAAGGATCTGCGGTTCAAGAGACCCAGTACTTC. Its protein product is CASSQGSAVQETQYF. The V call is TRBV4-1, the J call TRBJ2-5; D not certain. The CDR3 is made up of 15 amino acids. CDR1 and CDR2 from the germline V gene are MGHRA and YSYEKL. Trimming cost V 1 base and J 2 bases, with 11 bases left between them.

This clone has more than one count but fewer than ten. The sample holds other DNA sequences that translate to the same CDR3. The gene calls are TRBV30 and TRBJ1-1; no reliable D call. The CDR3 has 14 residues. The germline V gene has CDR1 GTSNPN and CDR2 SVGIG (reference sequence). Trimming removed 0 bases at V and 2 bases at J, with 10 bases between. The DNA for the CDR3 is TGTGCCTGGAGTGTACCGGGGTTAAACACTGAAGCTTTCTTT. Translating it yields CAWSVPGLNTEAFF.

The V gene is TRBV2, the J gene TRBJ2-5; weak D call: TRBD2 (5 bases). V lost 6 bases and J lost 2, with 13 bases in between. Germline-derived CDR1 and CDR2 are SNHLY and FYNNEI. The CDR3 contains 14 residues. CDR3 sequence: CASRYTSSQETQYF. The CDR3 DNA reads as TGTGCCAGCAGGTACACTAGTTCTCAAGAGACCCAGTACTTC.

The chain couples TRBV30 to TRBJ1-1; no firm D call. With 1 base removed from V and 0 bases from J, the gap between germline ends came to 6 bases. This CDR3 is 13 amino acids long. Per germline, CDR1 GTSNPN and CDR2 SVGIG (reference sequence). This CDR3 is CAWSGRLNTEAFF. CDR3 DNA: TGTGCCTGGAGTGGACGGCTGAACACTGAAGCTTTCTTT.